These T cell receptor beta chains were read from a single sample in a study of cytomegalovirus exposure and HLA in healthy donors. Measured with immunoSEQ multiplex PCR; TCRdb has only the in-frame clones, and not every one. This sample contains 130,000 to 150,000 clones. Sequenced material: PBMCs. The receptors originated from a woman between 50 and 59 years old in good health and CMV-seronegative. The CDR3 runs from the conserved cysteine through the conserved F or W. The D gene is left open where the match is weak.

cdr3_nt: TGTGCCTGGAAAGAAATAGCGGGAGCAGATACGCAGTATTTT; cdr3_aa: CAWKEIAGADTQYF; d_call: TRBD2; j_call: TRBJ2-3; v_call: TRBV30
cdr3_nt: TGTGCCAGGGCGGGCCCCCCCGGGACAGCCTACAATGAGCAGTTCTTC; cdr3_aa: CARAGPPGTAYNEQFF; d_call: TRBD1; j_call: TRBJ2-1; v_call: TRBV28
cdr3_nt: TGTGCCAGCAGTTTTACAGGGGGAGGCACTGAAGCTTTCTTT; cdr3_aa: CASSFTGGGTEAFF; d_call: TRBD1; j_call: TRBJ1-1; v_call: TRBV27
cdr3_nt: TGTGCCAGCAGCGTAGGTCTAGCTTCCGAGGCCTACGAGCAGTACTTC; cdr3_aa: CASSVGLASEAYEQYF; d_call: -; j_call: TRBJ2-7; v_call: TRBV9
cdr3_nt: TGTGCCAGTAGTTACGGACAGGGCAATCAGCCCCAGCATTTT; cdr3_aa: CASSYGQGNQPQHF; d_call: TRBD1; j_call: TRBJ1-5; v_call: TRBV19
cdr3_nt: TGTGCCAGCAGCTTAACCCACAGGGCCAATGAGCAGTTCTTC; cdr3_aa: CASSLTHRANEQFF; d_call: -; j_call: TRBJ2-1; v_call: TRBV7-3
cdr3_nt: TGTGCCAGCAGCTCTGGAGGGTCAGGGGGCCTCTATGGCTACACCTTC; cdr3_aa: CASSSGGSGGLYGYTF; d_call: TRBD1; j_call: TRBJ1-2; v_call: TRBV5-4
cdr3_nt: TGTGCCAGCAGTTCATCCGGGACAGTGGCCTACGAGCAGTACTTC; cdr3_aa: CASSSSGTVAYEQYF; d_call: TRBD1; j_call: TRBJ2-7; v_call: TRBV28
cdr3_nt: TGTGCCAGCAGCCCCCTGGGACAGGGGGCGGGCTACACCTTC; cdr3_aa: CASSPLGQGAGYTF; d_call: TRBD1; j_call: TRBJ1-2; v_call: TRBV28
cdr3_nt: TGTGCCAGTCGCTCCGGGACAGGGGATTTCACTGAAGCTTTCTTT; cdr3_aa: CASRSGTGDFTEAFF; d_call: TRBD1; j_call: TRBJ1-1; v_call: TRBV19